The clone carrying this T cell receptor (beta chain) was seen repeatedly, ten times or more. The sample belongs to a study of blood T cell repertoires in COVID-19. Clones were sequenced by immunoSEQ multiplex PCR, and TCRdb holds only the in-frame ones, with some missing. The sample has some 200,000 clones; approximately 85% are singletons. The CDR3 extends over 14 amino acids. CDR1 and CDR2 (germline): SEHNR, FQNEAQ (reference sequence). The germline V and J ends were trimmed by 5 bases and 5 bases, with 15 bases remaining between them. The source of this sequence is a man in his forties or fifties who had recovered from COVID-19. J is TRBJ1-1 and V is TRBV7-9; D possibly corresponds to TRBD1 (6 bases). Sequencing was done on a sample of PBMCs or T cells enriched from blood (not recorded which). CDR3 in DNA: TGTGCCAGCAGCAACAGGGACGACCCGACTGAAGCTTTCTTT. Its protein product is CASSNRDDPTEAFF.